The clone carrying this TCR beta chain was found a few times. These data originate in a study of T cell repertoires in cytomegalovirus infection. This CDR3 spans 16 amino acids. V was clipped by 0 bases and J by 5 bases, with 16 bases between them. Germline assignment: CDR1 DFQATT and CDR2 SNEGSKA (reference sequence). TCRdb reprocessed the reads with MiXCR, giving one entry per CDR3 protein. The sample lists around 630,000 distinct CDR3 sequences, roughly 24% occurring once. This sequence originates from a human donor in good health (CMV status not recorded). Some clones in this sample may be carry-over from other donors' samples. The chain couples TRBV20-1 to TRBJ1-4, with D unclear. The sequencing input was CD8+ T cells from PBMCs. The CDR3 spells CSARDREVLLNEKLFF. The DNA of the CDR3 is TGCAGTGCTAGAGATCGGGAAGTTCTCCTCAATGAAAAACTGTTTTTT.